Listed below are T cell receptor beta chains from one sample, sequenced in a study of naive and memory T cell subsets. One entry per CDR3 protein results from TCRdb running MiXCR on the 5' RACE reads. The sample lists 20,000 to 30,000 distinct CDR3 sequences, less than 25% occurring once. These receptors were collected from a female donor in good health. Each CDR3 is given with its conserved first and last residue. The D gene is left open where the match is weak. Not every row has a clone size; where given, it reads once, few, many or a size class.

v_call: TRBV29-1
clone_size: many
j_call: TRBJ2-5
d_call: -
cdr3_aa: CSVQGGQARYF
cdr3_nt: TGCAGCGTTCAAGGAGGGCAGGCCCGGTACTTC

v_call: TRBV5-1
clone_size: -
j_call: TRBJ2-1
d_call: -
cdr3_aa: CASSSLVSYNEQFF
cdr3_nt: TGCGCCAGCAGCTCACTAGTTTCCTACAATGAGCAGTTCTTC

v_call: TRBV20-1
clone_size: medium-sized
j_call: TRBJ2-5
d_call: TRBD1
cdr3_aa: CSARFGQGETQYF
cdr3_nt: TGCAGTGCTAGATTTGGACAGGGAGAGACCCAGTACTTC

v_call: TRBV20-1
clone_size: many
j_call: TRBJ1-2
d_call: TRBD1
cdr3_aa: CSAGQGGIGGYTF
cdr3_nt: TGCAGTGCTGGACAGGGGGGAATCGGTGGCTACACCTTC

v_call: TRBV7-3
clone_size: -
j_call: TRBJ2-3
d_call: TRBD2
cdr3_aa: CASGTSGGGGDTQYF
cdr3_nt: TGTGCCAGCGGGACTAGCGGGGGCGGGGGCGATACGCAGTATTTT

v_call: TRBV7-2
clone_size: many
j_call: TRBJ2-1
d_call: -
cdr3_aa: CASSLGAGVFF
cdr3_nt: TGTGCCAGCAGCTTAGGGGCTGGGGTTTTCTTC

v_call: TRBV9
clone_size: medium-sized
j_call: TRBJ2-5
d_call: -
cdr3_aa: CASSGGPTGETQYF
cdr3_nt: TGTGCCAGCAGCGGGGGCCCGACAGGAGAGACCCAGTACTTC

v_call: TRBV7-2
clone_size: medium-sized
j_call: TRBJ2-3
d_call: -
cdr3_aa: CASSLFRNTDTQYF
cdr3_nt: TGTGCCAGCAGCTTATTTCGGAACACAGATACGCAGTATTTT

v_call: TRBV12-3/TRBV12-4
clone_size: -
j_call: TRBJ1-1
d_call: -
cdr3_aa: CASSFDSDTEAFF
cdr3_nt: TGTGCCAGCAGTTTCGACAGCGACACTGAAGCTTTCTTT

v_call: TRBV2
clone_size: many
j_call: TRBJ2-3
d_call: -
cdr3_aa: CANRVTDTQYF
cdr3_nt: TGTGCCAACAGGGTCACAGATACGCAGTATTTT

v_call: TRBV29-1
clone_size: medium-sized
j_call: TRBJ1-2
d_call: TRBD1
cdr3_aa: CSVHGGGTAGYTF
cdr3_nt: TGCAGCGTCCACGGCGGCGGGACAGCTGGCTACACCTTC

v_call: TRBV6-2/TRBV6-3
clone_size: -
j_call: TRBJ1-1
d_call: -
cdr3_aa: CASSFDGGMNTEAFF
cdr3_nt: TGTGCCAGCAGTTTCGACGGAGGAATGAACACTGAAGCTTTCTTT

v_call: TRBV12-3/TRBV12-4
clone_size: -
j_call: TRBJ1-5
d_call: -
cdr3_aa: CDRRLQQDQPQHF
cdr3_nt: TGTGACAGAAGATTACAACAGGATCAGCCCCAGCATTTT

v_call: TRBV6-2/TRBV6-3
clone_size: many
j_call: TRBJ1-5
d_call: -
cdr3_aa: CASSFQAENQPQHF
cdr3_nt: TGTGCCAGCAGTTTTCAGGCGGAGAATCAGCCCCAGCATTTT

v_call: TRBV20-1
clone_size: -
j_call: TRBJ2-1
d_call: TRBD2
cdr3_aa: CSGISGGNHEQFF
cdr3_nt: TGCAGTGGTATTAGCGGGGGGAATCATGAGCAGTTCTTC

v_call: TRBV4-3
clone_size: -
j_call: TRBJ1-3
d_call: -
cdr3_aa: CASSQAQPGAAGNTIYF
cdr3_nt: TGCGCCAGCAGCCAAGCTCAGCCGGGGGCGGCTGGAAACACCATATATTTT

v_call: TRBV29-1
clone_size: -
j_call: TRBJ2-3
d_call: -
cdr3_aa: CSVPSRSTDTQYF
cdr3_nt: TGCAGCGTTCCCAGTCGCAGCACAGATACGCAGTATTTT

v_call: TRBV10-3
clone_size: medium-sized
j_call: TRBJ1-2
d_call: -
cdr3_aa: CAINPSGAGGGYTF
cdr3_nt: TGTGCCATCAACCCCTCGGGGGCTGGGGGTGGCTACACCTTC

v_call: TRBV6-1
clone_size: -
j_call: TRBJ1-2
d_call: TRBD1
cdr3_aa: CASSEGTGSLGYTF
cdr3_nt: TGTGCCAGCAGTGAAGGGACAGGGTCTCTTGGCTACACCTTC

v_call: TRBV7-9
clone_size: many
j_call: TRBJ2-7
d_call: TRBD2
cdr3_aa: CASSLPGLATEQYF
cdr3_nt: TGTGCCAGCAGCTTACCGGGACTAGCAACCGAGCAGTACTTC

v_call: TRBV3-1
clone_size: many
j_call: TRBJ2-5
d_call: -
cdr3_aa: CASSHRAETQYF
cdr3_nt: TGTGCCAGCAGCCATCGGGCGGAGACCCAGTACTTC

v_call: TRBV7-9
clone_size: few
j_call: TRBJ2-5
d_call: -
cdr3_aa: CASSLPRGGSRETQYF
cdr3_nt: TGTGCCAGCAGCTTACCTCGCGGAGGCAGCCGGGAGACCCAGTACTTC

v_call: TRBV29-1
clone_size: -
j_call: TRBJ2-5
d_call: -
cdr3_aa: CSVERTGETQYF
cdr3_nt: TGCAGCGTTGAAAGGACGGGTGAGACCCAGTACTTC

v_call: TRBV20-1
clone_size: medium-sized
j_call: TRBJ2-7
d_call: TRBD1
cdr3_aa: CSARDRRTGVSYEQYF
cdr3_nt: TGCAGTGCTAGAGATAGGCGGACAGGCGTCTCCTACGAGCAGTACTTC

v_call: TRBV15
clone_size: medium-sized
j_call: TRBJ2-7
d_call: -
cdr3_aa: CATPSGHEQYF
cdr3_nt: TGTGCCACCCCGAGTGGGCACGAGCAGTACTTC

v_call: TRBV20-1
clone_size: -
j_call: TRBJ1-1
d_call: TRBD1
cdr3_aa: CSATATGGTTEAFF
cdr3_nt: TGCAGTGCTACGGCTACAGGGGGAACAACTGAAGCTTTCTTT

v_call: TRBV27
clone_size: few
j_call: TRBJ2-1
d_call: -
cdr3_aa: CASSSQGYNEQFF
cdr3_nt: TGTGCCAGCAGTTCACAGGGATACAATGAGCAGTTCTTC

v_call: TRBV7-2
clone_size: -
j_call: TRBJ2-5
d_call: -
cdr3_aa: CASGGQLLTQETQYF
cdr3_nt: TGTGCCAGCGGTGGACAGCTATTAACTCAAGAGACCCAGTACTTC

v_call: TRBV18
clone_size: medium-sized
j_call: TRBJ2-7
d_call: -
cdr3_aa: CASSGPTGKYEQYF
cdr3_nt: TGTGCCAGCTCCGGCCCTACGGGGAAGTACGAGCAGTACTTC

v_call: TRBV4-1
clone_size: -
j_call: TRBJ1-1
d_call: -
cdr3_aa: CASSRPRGTDDTEAFF
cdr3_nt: TGCGCCAGCAGCCGGCCTCGGGGGACTGACGACACTGAAGCTTTCTTT

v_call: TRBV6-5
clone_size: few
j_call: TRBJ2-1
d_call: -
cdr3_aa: CASSYQASTYNEQFF
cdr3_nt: TGTGCCAGCAGTTACCAGGCTAGCACCTACAATGAGCAGTTCTTC

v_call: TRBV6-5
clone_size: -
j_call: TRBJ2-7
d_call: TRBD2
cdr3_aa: CASTDSGRVNEQYF
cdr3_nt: TGTGCCAGCACCGATAGCGGGAGAGTGAACGAGCAGTACTTC

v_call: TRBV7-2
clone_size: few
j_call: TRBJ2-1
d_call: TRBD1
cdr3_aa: CASSSLGTGDEQFF
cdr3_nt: TGTGCCAGCAGCTCGTTAGGGACAGGGGATGAGCAGTTCTTC

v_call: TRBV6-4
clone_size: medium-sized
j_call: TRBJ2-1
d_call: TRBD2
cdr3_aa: CASSDSTSGGFEQFF
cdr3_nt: TGTGCCAGCAGTGACTCGACTAGCGGGGGGTTTGAGCAGTTCTTC

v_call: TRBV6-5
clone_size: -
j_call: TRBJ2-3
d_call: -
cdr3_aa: CASRSSSTDTQYF
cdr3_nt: TGTGCCAGCAGATCATCTAGCACAGATACGCAGTATTTT

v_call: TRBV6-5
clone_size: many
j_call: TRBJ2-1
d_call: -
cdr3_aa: CASSRMSEQFF
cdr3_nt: TGTGCCAGCAGTCGGATGTCTGAGCAGTTCTTC

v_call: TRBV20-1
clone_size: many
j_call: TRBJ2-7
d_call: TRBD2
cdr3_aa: CSAREPLGTSGYEQYF
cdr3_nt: TGCAGTGCTAGAGAACCACTCGGGACTAGCGGCTACGAGCAGTACTTC

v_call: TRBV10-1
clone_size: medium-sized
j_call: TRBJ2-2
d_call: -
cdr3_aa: CASSEGYGELFF
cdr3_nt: TGCGCCAGCAGTGAGGGATACGGGGAGCTGTTTTTT

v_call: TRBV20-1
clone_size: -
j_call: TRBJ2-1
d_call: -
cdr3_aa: CSARDYSYNEQFF
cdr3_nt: TGCAGTGCTAGAGACTACTCCTACAATGAGCAGTTCTTC

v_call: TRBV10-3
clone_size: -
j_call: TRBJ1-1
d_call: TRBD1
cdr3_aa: CAIGTGRTEAFF
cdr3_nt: TGTGCCATCGGGACAGGGAGAACTGAAGCTTTCTTT

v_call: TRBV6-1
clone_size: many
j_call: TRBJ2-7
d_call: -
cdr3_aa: CASSEQQGFGDEQYF
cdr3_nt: TGTGCCAGCAGTGAACAACAGGGCTTCGGCGACGAGCAGTACTTC

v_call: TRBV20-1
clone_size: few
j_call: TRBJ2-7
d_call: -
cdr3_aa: CSADRDARGDEQYF
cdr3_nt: TGCAGTGCTGACCGGGACGCACGAGGCGACGAGCAGTACTTC

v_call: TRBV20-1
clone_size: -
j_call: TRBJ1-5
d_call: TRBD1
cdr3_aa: CSARMTGSNQPQHF
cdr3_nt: TGCAGTGCTAGGATGACAGGGAGCAATCAGCCCCAGCATTTT

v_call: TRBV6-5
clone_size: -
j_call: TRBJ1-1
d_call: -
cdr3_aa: CASSQPGYLNTEAFF
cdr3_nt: TGTGCCAGCAGCCAACCTGGGTATCTGAACACTGAAGCTTTCTTT

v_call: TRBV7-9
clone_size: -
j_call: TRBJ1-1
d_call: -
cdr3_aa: CASSLARGIEAFF
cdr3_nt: TGTGCCAGCAGCTTAGCGCGGGGAATTGAAGCTTTCTTT

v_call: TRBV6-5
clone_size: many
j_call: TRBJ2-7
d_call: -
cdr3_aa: CASRRGAGSHEQYF
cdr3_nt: TGTGCCAGCCGAAGGGGGGCAGGGAGCCACGAGCAGTACTTC

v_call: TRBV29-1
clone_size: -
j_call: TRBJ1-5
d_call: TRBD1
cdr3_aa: CSVVQGGLWHF
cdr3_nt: TGCAGCGTCGTACAGGGGGGGCTATGGCATTTT

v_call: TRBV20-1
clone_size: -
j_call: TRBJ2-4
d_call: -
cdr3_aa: CSIIGGLASYIQYF
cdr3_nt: TGCAGTATTATTGGGGGACTCGCCTCGTACATTCAGTACTTC

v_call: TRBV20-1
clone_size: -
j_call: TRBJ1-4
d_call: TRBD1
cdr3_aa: CSAAQTGRIEKLFF
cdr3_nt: TGCAGTGCCGCTCAGACAGGGCGGATTGAAAAACTGTTTTTT

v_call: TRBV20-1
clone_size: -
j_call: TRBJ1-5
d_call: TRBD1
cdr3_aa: CSATGTGGARSQPQHF
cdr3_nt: TGCAGTGCCACCGGGACAGGGGGCGCGAGGAGTCAGCCCCAGCATTTT

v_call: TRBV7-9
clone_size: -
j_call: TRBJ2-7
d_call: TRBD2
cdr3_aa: CASSASGGAHEQYF
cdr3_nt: TGTGCCAGCAGTGCTAGCGGGGGGGCCCACGAGCAGTACTTC

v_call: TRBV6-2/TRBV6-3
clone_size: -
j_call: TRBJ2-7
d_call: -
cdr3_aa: CASTQGNHEQYF
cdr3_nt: TGTGCCAGCACCCAGGGGAACCACGAGCAGTACTTC

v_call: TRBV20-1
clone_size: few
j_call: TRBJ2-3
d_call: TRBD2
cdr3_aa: CSARDNFGGSADTQYF
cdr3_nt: TGCAGTGCTAGAGATAATTTTGGCGGGAGCGCAGATACGCAGTATTTT

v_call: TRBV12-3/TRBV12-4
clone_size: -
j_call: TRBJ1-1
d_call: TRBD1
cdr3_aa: CASMRGQGNTEAFF
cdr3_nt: TGTGCCAGCATGAGGGGACAGGGTAACACTGAAGCTTTCTTT

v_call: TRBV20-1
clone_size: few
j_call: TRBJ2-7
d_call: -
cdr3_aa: CSARGEGASYEQYF
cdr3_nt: TGCAGTGCTAGGGGGGAGGGGGCTTCCTACGAGCAGTACTTC

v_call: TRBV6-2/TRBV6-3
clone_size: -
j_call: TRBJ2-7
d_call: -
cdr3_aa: CAGSSPGSSSYEQYF
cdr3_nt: TGTGCCGGCAGTTCACCGGGTAGCAGCTCCTACGAGCAGTACTTC

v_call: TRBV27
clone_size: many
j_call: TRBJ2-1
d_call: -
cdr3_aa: CASSAVGNEQFF
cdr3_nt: TGTGCCAGCAGTGCGGTCGGGAATGAGCAGTTCTTC

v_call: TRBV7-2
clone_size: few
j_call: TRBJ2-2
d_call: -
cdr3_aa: CASSSDPLLETGELFF
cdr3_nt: TGTGCCAGCAGCTCCGACCCTTTACTAGAGACCGGGGAGCTGTTTTTT